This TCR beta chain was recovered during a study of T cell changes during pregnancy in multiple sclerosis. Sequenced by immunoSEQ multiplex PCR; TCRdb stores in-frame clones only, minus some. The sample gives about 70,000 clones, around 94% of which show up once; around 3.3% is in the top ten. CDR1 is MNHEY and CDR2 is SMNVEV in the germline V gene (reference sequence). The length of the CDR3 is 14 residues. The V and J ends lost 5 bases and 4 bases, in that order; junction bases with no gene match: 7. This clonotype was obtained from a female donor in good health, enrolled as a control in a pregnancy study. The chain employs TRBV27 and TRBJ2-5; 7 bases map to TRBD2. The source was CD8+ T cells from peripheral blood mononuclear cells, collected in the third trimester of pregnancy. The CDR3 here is CASSGDYLLETQYF. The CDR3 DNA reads TGTGCCAGCAGTGGGGACTACCTTCTAGAGACCCAGTACTTC.